These 4 T cell receptor beta chains were sequenced from one sample in a study of T cell responses to AZD1222 COVID-19 vaccine. This table comes from immunoSEQ multiplex PCR, and its TCRdb copy is limited to in-frame clones, with some not included. The data hold about 140,000 clones, with roughly 91% observed a single time. Sample: peripheral blood, taken 28 days after the second AZD1222 dose. The source is an adult who received the AZD1222 COVID-19 vaccine.

The chain is built from TRBV10-1 and TRBJ2-7; D gene ambiguous. CDR1 WNHNN and CDR2 SYGVQD come from the germline V gene (reference sequence). This CDR3 comprises 13 residues. Trimming took 10 bases from V and 2 from J, leaving 15 bases between them. The CDR3 reads CATWVVYTYEQYF. DNA for the CDR3: TGCGCCACCTGGGTCGTCTACACCTACGAGCAGTACTTC.

This clone was detected only once. The chain carries TRBV19 and TRBJ2-7; perhaps D is TRBD1 or TRBD2 (6 bases each). From germline, CDR1 is LNHDA and CDR2 SQIVND (reference sequence). The CDR3 is 12 amino acids. The germline V and J ends were trimmed by 8 bases and 7 bases, with 15 bases remaining between them. The CDR3: CASREGGREQYF. In nucleotides, the CDR3 is TGTGCCAGTCGTGAGGGGGGACGGGAGCAGTACTTC.

The chain links TRBV19 to TRBJ1-2; 10 positions agree with TRBD1. CDR1 and CDR2 (germline): LNHDA, SQIVND (reference sequence). V lost 0 bases, J lost 4 bases, and 8 bases stayed unmatched. The CDR3 extends over 17 amino acids. CDR3 nucleotide sequence: TGTGCCAGTAGTATAGATAAGACAGGGGGCTTCCTCTATGGCTACACCTTC. It is translated as CASSIDKTGGFLYGYTF.

V and J are TRBV5-5 and TRBJ2-5, with 8 bases that match TRBD1. The germline gives CDR1 SGHKS, CDR2 YYEKEE (reference sequence). Unmatched junction bases numbered 4, after V lost 3 bases and J lost 3 bases. The CDR3 runs 14 residues. This CDR3 reads CASSSGQGEETQYF. Written as DNA, the CDR3 is TGTGCCAGCAGCTCAGGACAGGGAGAAGAGACCCAGTACTTC.